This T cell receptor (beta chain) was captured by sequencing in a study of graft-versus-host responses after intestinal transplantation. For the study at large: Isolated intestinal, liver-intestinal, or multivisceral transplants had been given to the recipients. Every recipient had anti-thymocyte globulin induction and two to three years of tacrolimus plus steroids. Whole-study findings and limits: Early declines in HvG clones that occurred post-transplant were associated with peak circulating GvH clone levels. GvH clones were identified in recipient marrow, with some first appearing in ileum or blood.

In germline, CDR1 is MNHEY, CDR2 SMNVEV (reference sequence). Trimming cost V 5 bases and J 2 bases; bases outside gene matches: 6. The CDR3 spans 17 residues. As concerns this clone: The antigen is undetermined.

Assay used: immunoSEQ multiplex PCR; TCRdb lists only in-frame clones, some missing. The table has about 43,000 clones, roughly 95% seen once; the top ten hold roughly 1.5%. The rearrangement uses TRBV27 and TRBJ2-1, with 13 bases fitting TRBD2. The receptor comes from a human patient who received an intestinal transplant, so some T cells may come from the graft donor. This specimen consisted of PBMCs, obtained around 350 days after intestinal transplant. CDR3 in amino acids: CASSLMGLAGTYNEQFF. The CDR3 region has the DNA TGTGCCAGCAGTCTAATGGGACTAGCGGGAACCTACAATGAGCAGTTCTTC.